The 17 T cell receptor beta chains below were found in one sample sequenced in a study of Ad26.COV2.S vaccination and SARS-CoV-2 variants. The treatment denotes: approximately 18 received Ad26.COV2.S at low or high dose, single or two shots; 5 received placebo; per-sample allocation not given. The investigators took samples on day 63 after the first vaccine or placebo injection. The method was immunoSEQ multiplex PCR; TCRdb's version includes in-frame clones alone and lacks a portion of them. The sample shows around 450,000 clones, roughly nine tenths of them seen only once. The specimen comprised peripheral blood, sampled in a trial of Ad26.COV2.S vaccine versus placebo. The receptors derive from a person between 18 and 65 years old who received the Ad26.COV2.S COVID-19 vaccine or a placebo.

The CDR3 coding sequence is TGTGCCAGCAGTTTTCTTGGACAGGGGGACACAGATACGCAGTATTTT. Its translation is CASSFLGQGDTDTQYF. The chain carries TRBV28 and TRBJ2-3; 10 positions match TRBD1. This CDR3 spans 16 amino acids. Germline V CDR1 and CDR2: MDHEN, SYDVKM. Trimming at V came to 3 bases and at J to 2 bases, leaving 5 bases not matched to a gene. Together with reference TRBV28 and TRBJ2-3, the CDR3 gives the full variable domain: DVKVTQSSRYLVKRTGEKVFLECVQDMDHENMFWYRQDPGLGLRLIYFSYDVKMKEKGDIPEGYSVSREKKERFSLILESASTNQTSMYLCASSFLGQGDTDTQYFGPGTRLTVL.

The chain recombines TRBV27 with TRBJ1-2; D unresolved. Trimming took 2 bases from V and 4 from J, leaving 11 bases between them. The CDR3 loop spans 14 amino acids. Looked up from germline, CDR1 is MNHEY and CDR2 is SMNVEV (reference sequence). CDR3 in amino acids: CASSLTRQTYGYTF. The CDR3 DNA is TGTGCCAGCAGTTTAACAAGGCAGACCTATGGCTACACCTTC.

This rearrangement joins TRBV30 to TRBJ2-2; perhaps D is TRBD1 or TRBD2 (5 bases each). The CDR3 is 15 residues long. Trimming stripped 2 bases from V and 7 bases from J, with 17 bases between. Looked up from germline, CDR1 is GTSNPN and CDR2 is SVGIG (reference sequence). The CDR3 region has the DNA TGTGCCTGGAGTTCCCGGGACCGTGGGATCGGGGAGCTGTTTTTT. Translating it yields CAWSSRDRGIGELFF.

This chain connects TRBV19 to TRBJ2-3, with 9 bases that match TRBD1. Losses at the gene ends were 1 base for V and 2 bases for J; bases not matched to a gene: 7. The length of the CDR3 is 17 residues. Germline-derived CDR1 and CDR2 are LNHDA and SQIVND (reference sequence). Here the CDR3 reads CASSIGVWDRATDTQYF. CDR3 bases: TGTGCCAGTAGTATAGGGGTGTGGGACAGGGCCACAGATACGCAGTATTTT. Using reference TRBV19 and TRBJ2-3 for the parts outside the CDR3, the full variable domain is DGGITQSPKYLFRKEGQNVTLSCEQNLNHDAMYWYRQDPGQGLRLIYYSQIVNDFQKGDIAEGYSVSREKKESFPLTVTSAQKNPTAFYLCASSIGVWDRATDTQYFGPGTRLTVL.

Concerning this clone: In the same sample, other DNA sequences code for this CDR3. This sequence joins TRBV7-3 and TRBJ2-3; 7 bases line up with TRBD1. Germline values: CDR1 SGHTA, CDR2 FQGTGA. Losses at the gene ends were 4 bases for V and 2 bases for J; bases not matched to a gene: 3. CDR3 size: 14 residues. The CDR3 bases are TGTGCCAGCAGCTCGACAGGGTTCACAGATACGCAGTATTTT. Protein sequence: CASSSTGFTDTQYF.

The gene calls are TRBV6-5 and TRBJ2-1; perhaps TRBD2 as D (6 bases). The germline V gene encodes CDR1 MNHEY and CDR2 SVGAGI. Trimming removed 1 base at V and 8 bases at J, with 12 bases between. This CDR3 spans 14 amino acids. CDR3 sequence reads: CASSYWRTSYEQFF. CDR3 nucleotides: TGTGCCAGCAGTTACTGGAGAACTAGCTATGAGCAGTTCTTC.

The V call is TRBV10-3, the J call TRBJ1-5; D gene unclear. Between the trimmed V and J ends, which lost 1 base and 0 bases, there was a span of 7 bases. The germline CDR1 and CDR2 sequences are ENHRY and SYGVKD. CDR3 size: 15 residues. The CDR3 is CAISEFGNSNQPQHF. CDR3 nucleotide sequence: TGTGCCATCAGTGAGTTTGGAAATAGCAATCAGCCCCAGCATTTT.

This chain links TRBV2 with TRBJ1-5; the D is unclear. V was pared by 3 bases and J by 4 bases, with 10 bases between. Germline V gives CDR1 SNHLY, CDR2 FYNNEI. The CDR3 covers 14 residues. In DNA form, the CDR3 reads TGTGCCAGCAGTGACCAAACACCGAATCAGCCCCAGCATTTT. This sequence encodes CASSDQTPNQPQHF.

The chain combines TRBV29-1 with TRBJ1-3, with unresolved D. CDR1 and CDR2 (germline): SQVTM, ANQGSEA. Trimming pared 0 bases from V and 2 bases from J, leaving 14 bases between. This CDR3 is 16 amino acids long. This CDR3 is CSVEDLGESPGNTIYF. In DNA, the CDR3 is TGCAGCGTTGAAGATCTTGGGGAATCGCCTGGAAACACCATATATTTT. Supplemented by reference TRBV29-1 and TRBJ1-3, the full variable domain reads SAVISQKPSRDICQRGTSLTIQCQVDSQVTMMFWYRQQPGQSLTLIATANQGSEATYESGFVIDKFPISRPNLTFSTLTVSNMSPEDSSIYLCSVEDLGESPGNTIYFGEGSWLTVV.

This clone was observed once. Other DNA sequences of this sample code for an identical CDR3. CDR3 bases: TGCGCCAGCAGCTTGGTCGGCAATCAGCCCCAGCATTTT. This sequence encodes CASSLVGNQPQHF. V and J are TRBV5-1 and TRBJ1-5; D gene unclear. This CDR3 has 13 amino acids. Germline loops: CDR1 SGHRS, CDR2 YFSETQ. Trimming took 0 bases from V and 2 from J, leaving 3 bases between them.

This clone came up a few times. The CDR3 here is CASSHPNTGELFF. CDR3 in DNA: TGTGCCAGTTCCCACCCGAACACCGGGGAGCTGTTTTTT. This sequence joins TRBV6-6 and TRBJ2-2, with unresolved D. The CDR3 length is 13 residues. Trimming took off 9 bases at V and 0 bases at J, with 8 bases between the two ends. CDR1 and CDR2 from the germline V gene are MNHNY and SVGAGI (reference sequence).

V and J are TRBV19 and TRBJ2-7; TRBD2 aligns across 9 bases. CDR1 is LNHDA and CDR2 is SQIVND in the germline V gene (reference sequence). J gave up 3 bases and V 7 bases, and 10 bases lay outside the gene matches. CDR3 size: 15 residues. The CDR3 loop is CASNSAGGEFYEQYF. In DNA, the CDR3 is TGTGCCAGTAATTCAGCGGGGGGCGAGTTCTACGAGCAGTACTTC.

The chain joins TRBV2 to TRBJ1-2; D not certain. The CDR3 loop spans 14 amino acids. Trimming removed 1 base from V and 4 bases from J, with 10 bases in between. From germline, CDR1 is SNHLY and CDR2 FYNNEI. The CDR3 DNA reads as TGTGCCAGCAGTGAAGATTTGGGTACCTATGGCTACACCTTC. Encoded protein: CASSEDLGTYGYTF.

This chain uses TRBV27 with TRBJ2-1; D not certain. Germline V CDR1 and CDR2: MNHEY, SMNVEV (reference sequence). Trimming pared 2 bases from V and 0 bases from J, leaving 11 bases between. The CDR3 is 16 amino acids. The CDR3 spells CASSLRASSSYNEQFF. For the CDR3, the DNA is TGTGCCAGCAGTTTAAGGGCCTCAAGCTCCTACAATGAGCAGTTCTTC.

Worth noting for this clone: Relative to the germline gene, one junction end is altered; a read error may explain this. The gene calls are TRBV24-1 and TRBJ2-5; unclear D gene. Germline V gene sequence: CDR1 KGHDR, CDR2 SFDVKD. The CDR3 runs to 15 residues. CDR3 sequence (DNA): TGTGCCACCGGTGATAATTTTGGGGTTTCGGAGACCCAGTACTTC. Protein: CATGDNFGVSETQYF.

This chain joins TRBV13 and TRBJ2-3; 8 bases agree with TRBD2. The CDR3 runs to 17 residues. Germline V gives CDR1 PRHDT, CDR2 FYEKMQ (reference sequence). V lost 4 bases, J lost 5 bases, and 14 bases stayed unmatched. CDR3 DNA sequence: TGTGCCAGCAGCTCACTTGACGGGGGGGCGGTGAGAGATACGCAGTATTTT. This codes for CASSSLDGGAVRDTQYF.

The V gene is TRBV6-2 or TRBV6-3, the J gene TRBJ1-1; 12 bases match TRBD1. CDR1 is MNHEY, CDR2 SVGEGT, per germline. V was clipped by 1 base and J by 4 bases; unmatched bases: 10. This CDR3 comprises 18 residues. Here the CDR3 reads CASSYLGQGAGMTTEAFF. As DNA, the CDR3 is TGTGCCAGCAGTTACTTGGGACAGGGGGCGGGTATGACCACTGAAGCTTTCTTT.